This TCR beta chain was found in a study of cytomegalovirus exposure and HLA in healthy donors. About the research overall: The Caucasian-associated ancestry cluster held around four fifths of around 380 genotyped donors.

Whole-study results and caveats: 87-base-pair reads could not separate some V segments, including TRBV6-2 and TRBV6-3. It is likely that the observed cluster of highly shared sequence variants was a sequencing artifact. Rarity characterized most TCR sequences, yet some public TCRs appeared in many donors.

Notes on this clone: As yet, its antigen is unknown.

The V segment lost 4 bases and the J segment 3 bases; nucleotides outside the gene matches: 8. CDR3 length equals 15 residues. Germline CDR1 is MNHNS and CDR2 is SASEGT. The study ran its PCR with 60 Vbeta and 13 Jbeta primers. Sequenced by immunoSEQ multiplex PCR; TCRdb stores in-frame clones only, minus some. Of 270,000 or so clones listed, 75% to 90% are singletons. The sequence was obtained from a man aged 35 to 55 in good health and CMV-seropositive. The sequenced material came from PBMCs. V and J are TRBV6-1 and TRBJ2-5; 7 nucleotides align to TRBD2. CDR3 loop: CASSVLGLVKETQYF. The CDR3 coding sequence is TGTGCCAGCAGTGTACTCGGACTAGTCAAAGAGACCCAGTACTTC.